This T cell receptor (beta chain) came from a study of T-cell memory formation after mild COVID-19. About the research overall: Clustering of TCRs was largely donor specific. Overall study findings and caveats: CD4+ clones that contracted lay mainly in CM and EM; CD8+ ones lay in EMRA.

Constant-segment primers served in 5'RACE that generated TCR alpha and TCR beta cDNA libraries bearing sample barcodes and UMIs. TCRdb passed the 5' RACE reads through MiXCR, listing each CDR3 protein once. The table shows roughly 480,000 distinct CDR3 sequences, with 20% to 25% occurring only once. On this clonotype: Antigen: not known.

The CDR3 is made up of 15 amino acids. V lost 3 bases, J lost 2 bases, and 11 bases lay in between. Germline-derived CDR1 and CDR2 are KGHDR and SFDVKD. The chain has TRBV24-1 and TRBJ2-3; D may be TRBD1 (5 bases). Sequenced material: PBMCs or a T cell subset sorted from them (not recorded which). This clonotype was sampled from an adult woman who had mild COVID-19 (a few samples of this study predate the infection). Cell type and time point are not known. CDR3: CATSDRSDITDTQYF. The CDR3, as DNA: TGTGCCACCAGTGATCGGTCGGACATCACAGATACGCAGTATTTT.